This TCR beta chain was captured in a study of Ad26.COV2.S vaccination and SARS-CoV-2 variants. The CDR3 loop spans 16 amino acids. The V segment lost 5 bases and the J segment 3 bases; nucleotides outside the gene matches: 11. Germline V gene sequence: CDR1 MDHEN, CDR2 SYDVKM. The repertoire was sequenced with immunoSEQ multiplex PCR; TCRdb's copy has only in-frame clones and lacks some. The table has 400,000 to 450,000 clones, 80% to 95% seen once. Treatment meaning: over 15 received Ad26.COV2.S at low or high dose, single or two shots; a few received placebo; per-sample allocation not given. Samples were taken on day 63 after the first vaccine or placebo injection.

This clonotype originated in a person between 18 and 65 years old who received the Ad26.COV2.S COVID-19 vaccine or a placebo. The chain joins TRBV28 to TRBJ2-7, with 9 bases that match TRBD2. The material sequenced was peripheral blood, taken in a trial of Ad26.COV2.S vaccine versus placebo. The CDR3 reads CASSGTSGPIHYEQYF. For the CDR3, the DNA is TGTGCCAGCAGTGGAACTAGCGGGCCTATCCACTACGAGCAGTACTTC.